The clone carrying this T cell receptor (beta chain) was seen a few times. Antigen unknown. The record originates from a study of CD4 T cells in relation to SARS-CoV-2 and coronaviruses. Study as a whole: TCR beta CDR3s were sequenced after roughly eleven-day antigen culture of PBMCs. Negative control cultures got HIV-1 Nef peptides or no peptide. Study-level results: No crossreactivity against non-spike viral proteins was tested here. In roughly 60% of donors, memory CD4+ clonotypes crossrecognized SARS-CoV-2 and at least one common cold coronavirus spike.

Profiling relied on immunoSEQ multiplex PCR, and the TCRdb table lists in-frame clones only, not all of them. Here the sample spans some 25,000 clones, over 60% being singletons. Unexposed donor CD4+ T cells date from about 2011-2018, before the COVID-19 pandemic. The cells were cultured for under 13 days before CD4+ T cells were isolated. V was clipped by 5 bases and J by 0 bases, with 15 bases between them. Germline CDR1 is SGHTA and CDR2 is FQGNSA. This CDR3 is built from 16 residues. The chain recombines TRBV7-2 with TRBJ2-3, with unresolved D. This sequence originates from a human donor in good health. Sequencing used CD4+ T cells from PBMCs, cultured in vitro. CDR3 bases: TGTGCCAGCAGCCCCCGACCGGGTCCTAGCACAGATACGCAGTATTTT. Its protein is CASSPRPGPSTDTQYF.